This is a list of T cell receptor beta chains from one sample in a study of blood T cell repertoires in COVID-19. This table comes from immunoSEQ multiplex PCR, and its TCRdb copy is limited to in-frame clones, with some not included. The repertoire has fewer than 90,000 clones, 80% to 90% of them found once; the top ten carry more than 1.5%. The sequenced sample was peripheral blood. The receptors derive from a woman aged 80 or over with active or convalescent COVID-19. CDR3s include the opening cysteine and the closing phenylalanine or tryptophan. The size of a clone is reported for some rows only, either as once, few or many, or as a class for expanded clones.

j_gene	abundance	v_gene	CDR3aa
TRBJ2-7	.	TRBV21-1	CASPDREPYEQYF
TRBJ2-5	few	TRBV5-1	CASRTTTGQLQETQYF
TRBJ1-2	.	TRBV12-5	CASGLSGTPSYGYTF
TRBJ2-5	.	TRBV6-5	CASSYGGGAFETQYF
TRBJ1-5	.	TRBV28	CASSGTAIQPQHF
TRBJ1-6	.	TRBV5-1	CASSSTGSSYNSPLHF
TRBJ1-2	.	TRBV27	CASSPSDFYGYTF
TRBJ1-5	.	TRBV5-6	CASSIIGGQPQHF
TRBJ2-7	.	TRBV23-1	CASSPRPLQRSEQYF
TRBJ2-7	.	TRBV6-5	CASTRGDNEQYF
TRBJ1-5	.	TRBV29-1	CSVSVGARSNQPQHF
TRBJ1-2	.	TRBV28	CASSSRTDLFYGYTF
TRBJ2-1	.	TRBV24-1	CATSDRTGRSYNEQFF
TRBJ2-3	.	TRBV9	CASSPPGGTDTQYF
TRBJ2-5	.	TRBV3-1/TRBV3-2	CASSRQGQETQYF
TRBJ2-7	.	TRBV6-5	CASSYSPKQGNEQYF
TRBJ2-5	.	TRBV12-3/TRBV12-4	CASSFEGSPQYF
TRBJ1-1	once	TRBV7-3	CASSSTGFSNTEAFF
TRBJ2-3	.	TRBV9	CASSVGPSGSTDTQYF
TRBJ1-2	.	TRBV19	CASSMNRGPYGYTF
TRBJ1-3	.	TRBV5-1	CASGEVAGNTIYF
TRBJ2-1	.	TRBV6-2/TRBV6-3	CASSGSGINNEQFF
TRBJ2-1	.	TRBV9	CASSVTSGYNEQFF
TRBJ1-5	.	TRBV7-8	CASSLARAFQPQHF
TRBJ2-5	.	TRBV6-5	CASSYRRGGGETQYF
TRBJ1-1	few	TRBV11-2	CASTLQGGGLKAFF
TRBJ1-2	.	TRBV12-5	CASGLLPDRGYTF
TRBJ1-5	.	TRBV7-9	CASSVVYRTGENQPQHF
TRBJ1-5	.	TRBV18	CASSPKTGFNQPQHF
TRBJ2-1	.	TRBV6-5	CASAHRGLTNEQFF
TRBJ2-5	.	TRBV29-1	CSVELGRRETQYF
TRBJ2-7	.	TRBV2	CASTQGSYEQYF
TRBJ2-4	medium-sized	TRBV5-4	CASSLESGLAKNIQYF
TRBJ1-5	.	TRBV3-1/TRBV3-2	CASSQEGRGGVGNQPQHF
TRBJ1-2	.	TRBV7-2	CASSPGTGINYGYTF
TRBJ2-5	.	TRBV19	CATQGRQAEETQYF
TRBJ2-5	once	TRBV7-8	CASSQDLEETQYF
TRBJ2-3	.	TRBV24-1	CATSDEVTDTQYF
TRBJ1-6	.	TRBV30	CAWAGGDSPLHF
TRBJ1-1	.	TRBV6-5	CASRYRGGTEAFF
TRBJ1-4	.	TRBV10-3	CAISESARRNEKLFF
TRBJ2-3	.	TRBV5-6	CASSLIGASTDTQYF
TRBJ1-2	.	TRBV7-2	CASSALIGRGGYTF
TRBJ2-1	.	TRBV2	CASGYSGGAYNEQFF
TRBJ2-7	.	TRBV27	CASSYTGRYEQYF
TRBJ1-2	.	TRBV5-6	CASSWGQRDGYTF
TRBJ2-3	.	TRBV6-2/TRBV6-3	CASSGQGSTDTQYF
TRBJ1-2	.	TRBV30	CAWGTGGDYGYTF
TRBJ2-1	.	TRBV3-1/TRBV3-2	CASSQPGLGDNEQFF
TRBJ1-2	.	TRBV4-3	CASSQEVRFYGYTF
TRBJ1-5	.	TRBV19	CASSRTGLGNQPQHF
TRBJ1-1	once	TRBV6-5	CASSYARGLVNTEAFF
TRBJ2-7	.	TRBV27	CASSFQDRAGYEQYF